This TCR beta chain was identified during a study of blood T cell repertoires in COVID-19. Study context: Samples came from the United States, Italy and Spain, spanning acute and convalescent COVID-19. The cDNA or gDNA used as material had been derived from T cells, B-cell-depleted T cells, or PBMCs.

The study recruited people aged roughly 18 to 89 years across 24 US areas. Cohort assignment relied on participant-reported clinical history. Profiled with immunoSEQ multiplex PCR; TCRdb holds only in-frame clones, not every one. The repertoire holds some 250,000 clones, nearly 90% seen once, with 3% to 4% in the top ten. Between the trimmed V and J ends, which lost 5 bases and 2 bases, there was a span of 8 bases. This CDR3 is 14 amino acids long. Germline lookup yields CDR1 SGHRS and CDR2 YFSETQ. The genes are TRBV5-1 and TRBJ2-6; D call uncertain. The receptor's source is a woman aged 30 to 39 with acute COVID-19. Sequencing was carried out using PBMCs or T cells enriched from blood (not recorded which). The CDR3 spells CASRSAAGANVLTF. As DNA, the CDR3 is TGCGCCAGCAGAAGTGCAGCTGGGGCCAACGTCCTGACTTTC.